This T cell receptor beta chain was profiled in a study of tumor-infiltrating lymphocytes in localized non-small cell lung cancer. Study findings and constraints: Higher tumor T cell infiltration than in uninvolved lung was supported by TCRbeta sequencing.

In the case of this clone: As yet, its antigen is unknown.

CDR3 length: 17 residues. CDR1 and CDR2 (germline): SGHRS, YFSETQ. Germline trimming cut 0 bases from V and 4 bases from J; bases unmatched to any gene: 6. Measured with immunoSEQ multiplex PCR; TCRdb has only the in-frame clones, and not every one. The sample holds tens of thousands of clones; about three fifths are singletons and the top ten take approximately 5.4%. Sample: lung tumor tissue. The receptor's source is a human donor with non-small cell lung cancer. The gene calls are TRBV5-1 and TRBJ2-1; 11 bases agree with TRBD2. CDR3 DNA: TGCGCCAGCAGCTTGGATCTGAGACTAGCGGGATACAATGAGCAGTTCTTC. Residues: CASSLDLRLAGYNEQFF.